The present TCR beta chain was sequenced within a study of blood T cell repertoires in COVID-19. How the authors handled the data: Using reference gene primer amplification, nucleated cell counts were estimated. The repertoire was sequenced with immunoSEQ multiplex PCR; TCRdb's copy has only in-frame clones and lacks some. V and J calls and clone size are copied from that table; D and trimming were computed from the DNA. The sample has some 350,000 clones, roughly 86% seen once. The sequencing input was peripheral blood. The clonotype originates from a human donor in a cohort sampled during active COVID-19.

CDR3 sequence: CASSRLAETRQETQYF. CDR3 sequence (DNA): TGTGCCAGCAGCAGACTAGCGGAGACCCGTCAAGAGACCCAGTACTTC. V is TRBV28 and J is TRBJ2-5, with 9 nucleotides matching TRBD2. The CDR3 contains 16 residues. Germline-derived CDR1 and CDR2 are MDHEN and SYDVKM. Trimming at V came to 6 bases and at J to 2 bases, leaving 10 bases not matched to a gene. Full variable domain (remainder filled in from reference TRBV28 and TRBJ2-5): DVKVTQSSRYLVKRTGEKVFLECVQDMDHENMFWYRQDPGLGLRLIYFSYDVKMKEKGDIPEGYSVSREKKERFSLILESASTNQTSMYLCASSRLAETRQETQYFGPGTRLLVL.